This T cell receptor beta chain derives from a study of T cell responses to AZD1222 COVID-19 vaccine. Study context: Both about-4-week and about-12-week second-dose recipients were combined. General study findings and limits: Baseline seropositivity occurred in only a handful of AZD1222 recipients. In a largely white British group with more females than males, clonal diversity was possibly underestimated. After two AZD1222 doses, spike-specific TCR breadth and depth rose versus day 0.

Sequenced by immunoSEQ multiplex PCR; TCRdb stores in-frame clones only, minus some. The profile shows around 200,000 clones, approximately 86% of them singletons. Germline CDR1 is GTSNPN and CDR2 is SVGIG (reference sequence). This CDR3 has 14 residues. V gave up 0 bases and J gave up 8 bases, with 16 bases separating them. Concerning this clone: Antigen specificity is unknown.

The rearrangement uses TRBV30 and TRBJ1-2; perhaps TRBD1 as D (6 bases). This TCR was sampled from an adult in good health. Material: peripheral blood, obtained on day 0 of AZD1222 vaccination. CDR3 protein: CAWSVPGAKDGYTF. CDR3 nucleotide sequence: TGTGCCTGGAGTGTCCCAGGGGCGAAGGACGGCTACACCTTC.